The rows below give T cell receptor beta chains drawn from one sample of a study of blood T cell repertoires in COVID-19. This table comes from immunoSEQ multiplex PCR, and its TCRdb copy is limited to in-frame clones, with some not included. The sample has some 21,000 clones, roughly 80% seen once. Sequenced sample: peripheral blood. The receptor source for this set is a man in his 60s with active COVID-19. Each CDR3 is given with its conserved first and last residue. The order of the fields is clone size, V gene, J gene, CDR3 protein. Clone size is given for some rows only: seen once, a few or many times, or a class if the clone is expanded.

-	TRBV11-3	TRBJ2-3	CASSWGLAGAEAVTQYF
-	TRBV5-4	TRBJ2-2	CASSSTGGANTGELFF
-	TRBV19	TRBJ1-5	CASSIRGGDQPQHF
many	TRBV6-5	TRBJ2-2	CASNPASGGRELFF
-	TRBV18	TRBJ2-4	CASSPPNSGVAKNIQYF
-	TRBV4-3	TRBJ1-2	CASSQNRQAGYGYTF
once	TRBV5-4	TRBJ2-4	CASSPEVYGQNIQYF
few	TRBV3-1/TRBV3-2	TRBJ2-7	CASSPLGGEQYF
-	TRBV5-4	TRBJ2-3	CASSLGGNTDTQYF
once	TRBV7-9	TRBJ2-7	CTSSTTSGYEQYF
-	TRBV7-9	TRBJ2-1	CASSLERTTYNEQFF
-	TRBV24-1	TRBJ2-2	CATSDPNTNTGELFF
-	TRBV7-8	TRBJ2-2	CASSLAGARELFF
-	TRBV11-2	TRBJ2-7	CASTRGSSYEQYF
-	TRBV14	TRBJ1-2	CASSQTTGPSGGYTF
-	TRBV4-2	TRBJ2-5	CASSRLTLGGEETQYF
-	TRBV11-3	TRBJ2-7	CASSWKAGGPGEQYF
-	TRBV29-1	TRBJ2-5	CSVAGQGAYETQYF
-	TRBV30	TRBJ2-5	CAWGQGDETQYF
medium-sized	TRBV5-1	TRBJ2-2	CASSLPPLDRGGHGELFF
-	TRBV9	TRBJ2-7	CASSVASGQYEQYF
-	TRBV28	TRBJ2-5	CASSPWTQETQYF
-	TRBV7-2	TRBJ2-5	CASSRLGRRGLQETQYF
-	TRBV30	TRBJ2-7	CASTGGGYEQYF
-	TRBV11-3	TRBJ2-7	CASSLDSGGRAPYEQYF
-	TRBV29-1	TRBJ2-5	CSVEGGTGGVKTQYF
-	TRBV12-5	TRBJ2-1	CASGLVASRGSYNEQFF
-	TRBV30	TRBJ2-7	CAWSWSGSSEQYF
-	TRBV7-2	TRBJ2-4	CASSLGGGLAKNIQYF
-	TRBV19	TRBJ2-5	CASNDRGSGQTQYF
-	TRBV9	TRBJ2-3	CASSVAAGGADTQYF
-	TRBV24-1	TRBJ2-2	CATSVSSDSGELFF
-	TRBV2	TRBJ2-1	CASRPPGDSYNEQFF
-	TRBV7-9	TRBJ2-3	CASRSPPKDRVSDTQYF
once	TRBV2	TRBJ1-5	CASSESEAGGEPYSNQPQHF
few	TRBV11-2	TRBJ2-7	CASSLALAGGLSYEQYF
hyperexpanded	TRBV18	TRBJ1-2	CASSPGQDYGYTF
-	TRBV4-1	TRBJ1-1	CASSHGPAGGEAFF
-	TRBV5-1	TRBJ2-7	CASSPAMLAEYEQYF
-	TRBV5-4	TRBJ1-4	CASSLASTNEKLFF
once	TRBV10-3	TRBJ1-2	CAISRDIETGHGYTF
-	TRBV7-9	TRBJ1-1	CASSPTPGSTPKDTEAFF
-	TRBV14	TRBJ2-2	CASSQGAGGTGELFF
-	TRBV30	TRBJ2-1	CAAIGGSNEQFF
-	TRBV11-3	TRBJ2-7	CASGIYGDSSYEQYF
-	TRBV3-1/TRBV3-2	TRBJ2-2	CASSLRLAGTGELFF
-	TRBV10-1	TRBJ2-6	CASSPGGRLSGANVLTF
-	TRBV5-4	TRBJ2-3	CASSFLAGADTQYF
-	TRBV7-3	TRBJ1-2	CASSLSATSSYSGYTF
-	TRBV5-1	TRBJ2-1	CASSLTSDEQFF
-	TRBV6-5	TRBJ2-5	CASSYGDRNQETQYF
-	TRBV3-1/TRBV3-2	TRBJ1-3	CASSQFSQGGSSGNTIYF
-	TRBV4-2	TRBJ2-6	CASSLNLLSPNVLTF